This paragraph covers one TCR beta chain sequence. The CDR3 length is 14 residues. CDR1 is DFQATT and CDR2 is SNEGSKA in the germline V gene (reference sequence). V gave up 2 bases and J gave up 1 base, with 11 bases separating them. This entry comes from a study of T cells in Graves' hyperthyroidism and ophthalmopathy. Looking at the study overall: The authors collected peripheral blood at initial diagnosis, before any treatment.

Using RNA transcripts as the source, TCR beta CDR3 regions were amplified. When the TCR CDR3 underwent first-round RT-PCR, the HTBI primer set was used. TCRdb independently ran MiXCR on the multiplex PCR reads; one entry per CDR3 protein. The sample contains 800,000 or so distinct CDR3 sequences, around 38% of which appear only once. Diagnostic assessment was based on clinical symptoms, serum thyroxine and TRAb, thyroid ultrasound and orbital computed tomography. Out of approximately 10 ml of fresh peripheral blood came the PBMCs. The sequencing input was blood. The chain employs TRBV20-1 and TRBJ2-5, with TRBD1 as a possible D gene (5 bases). The TCR comes from a man between 18 and 35 years old with Graves' hyperthyroidism. The CDR3 loop reads CSARQGNRQETQYF. The CDR3 bases are TGCAGTGCTAGACAGGGAAATCGCCAAGAGACCCAGTACTTC.